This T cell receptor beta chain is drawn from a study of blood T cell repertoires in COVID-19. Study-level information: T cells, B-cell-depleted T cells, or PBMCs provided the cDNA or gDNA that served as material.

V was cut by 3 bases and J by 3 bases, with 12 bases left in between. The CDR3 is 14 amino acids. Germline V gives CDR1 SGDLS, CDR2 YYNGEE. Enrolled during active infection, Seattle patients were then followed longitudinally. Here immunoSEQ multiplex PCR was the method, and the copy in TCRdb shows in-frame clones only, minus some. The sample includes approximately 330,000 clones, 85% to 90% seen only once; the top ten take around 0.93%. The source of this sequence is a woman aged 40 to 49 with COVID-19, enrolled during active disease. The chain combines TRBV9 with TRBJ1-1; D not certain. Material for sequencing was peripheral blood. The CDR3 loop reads CASSGRGPDTEAFF. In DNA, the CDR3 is TGTGCCAGCAGCGGTAGAGGGCCCGACACTGAAGCTTTCTTT.